Listed below are T cell receptor beta chains from one sample, sequenced in a study of shared clonotypes between healthy human individuals. Clones were sequenced by immunoSEQ multiplex PCR, and TCRdb holds only the in-frame ones, with some missing. Among roughly 330,000 clones, 74% were seen once, and the ten largest hold about 9.4%. Sequencing was carried out using memory CD4+ T cells sorted from blood. The receptors were gathered from a man aged 25 to 40 in good health. Each CDR3 is given with its conserved first and last residue. The order of the fields is CDR3 length, J gene, clone size, D gene, V gene, CDR3 DNA, CDR3 protein. The D gene is left open where the match is weak. Some rows have no size entry. The others give once, few or many, or a class for an expanded clone.

17	TRBJ2-3	NA	NA	TRBV10-3	TGTGCCATCAGTGGGTCCGGGACTTCTCCAAACACAGATACGCAGTATTTT	CAISGSGTSPNTDTQYF
16	TRBJ2-1	NA	TRBD2	TRBV18	TGTGCCAGCTCACCAGAGTCTAGCGGGAGAAACAATGAGCAGTTCTTC	CASSPESSGRNNEQFF
18	TRBJ2-1	once	NA	TRBV18	TGTGCCAGCTCACCACCAAACTTTCAGGGGACGACAATCAATGAGCAGTTCTTC	CASSPPNFQGTTINEQFF
13	TRBJ2-1	NA	NA	TRBV7-2	TGTGCCGCTGTCGAAGGGTTCAACAATGAGCAGTTCTTC	CAAVEGFNNEQFF
14	TRBJ2-1	NA	NA	TRBV2	TGTGCCAGCAGACTACTAGGGTCCTACAATGAGCAGTTCTTC	CASRLLGSYNEQFF
13	TRBJ2-5	many	NA	TRBV30	TGTGCCTGGAGTTTAGGGCCGTCGGAGACCCAGTACTTC	CAWSLGPSETQYF
14	TRBJ2-2	NA	NA	TRBV19	TGTGCCAGTAGTGGAAGCGGGTTAGCCGGGGAGCTGTTTTTT	CASSGSGLAGELFF
14	TRBJ1-4	NA	NA	TRBV6-1	TGTGCCAGCAGTTGGACTCCTCTAGGGGAAAAACTGTTTTTT	CASSWTPLGEKLFF
16	TRBJ2-1	few	TRBD1	TRBV5-6	TGTGCCAGCAGCTGGATGGACAGGGGCTCCTACAATGAGCAGTTCTTC	CASSWMDRGSYNEQFF
17	TRBJ2-4	once	NA	TRBV7-9	TGTGCCAGCAGCTGGGACCCGGACAAACTAGCCAAAAACATTCAGTACTTC	CASSWDPDKLAKNIQYF
15	TRBJ2-7	NA	TRBD2	TRBV5-1	TGCGCCAGCAGCTTAGTAACTAGCGGTTCCTACGAGCAGTACTTC	CASSLVTSGSYEQYF
15	TRBJ2-5	NA	NA	TRBV5-6	TGTGCCAGCAGCTTGGCTGTCGGCTTACAAGAGACCCAGTACTTC	CASSLAVGLQETQYF
15	TRBJ1-2	once	NA	TRBV7-6	TGTGCCAGCAGCCCTGGGTCAGGTCAGGCCCATGGCTACACCTTC	CASSPGSGQAHGYTF
14	TRBJ1-2	NA	NA	TRBV7-9	TGTGCCAGCAGCTCCAGGGTTTCTAACTATGGCTACACCTTC	CASSSRVSNYGYTF
14	TRBJ2-5	few	NA	TRBV10-3	TGTGCCATCAGTGAGTCCCCGGACCAAGAGACCCAGTACTTC	CAISESPDQETQYF